The rows below give T cell receptor beta chains drawn from one sample of a study of blood T cell repertoires in COVID-19. Only in-frame clones appear in the TCRdb table, and some are missing; sequencing was by immunoSEQ multiplex PCR. The sample lists some 100,000 clones, roughly 86% seen once, with 5.5% to 6.5% in the top ten. Sequences were obtained from peripheral blood. These TCRs come from a woman in her sixties with acute or convalescent COVID-19. Both conserved end residues are part of each CDR3. Each record gives: clone size, J gene, V gene, D gene, CDR3 protein, CDR3 DNA. D genes are given only for firm matches. Expanded clones get a size class; other rows say once, few or many, or leave the size out.

few	TRBJ2-3	TRBV6-2/TRBV6-3	TRBD2	CASSYQRGSTDTQYF	TGTGCCAGCAGTTACCAGCGGGGGAGCACAGATACGCAGTATTTT
.	TRBJ1-1	TRBV28	.	CASALVWVTEDEAFF	TGTGCCAGCGCTCTCGTCTGGGTAACGGAGGATGAAGCTTTCTTT
.	TRBJ2-1	TRBV7-3	TRBD1	CASSLYGVGTGRFSYNEQFF	TGTGCCAGCAGCTTATATGGGGTTGGGACAGGAAGGTTCTCCTACAATGAGCAGTTCTTC
.	TRBJ2-3	TRBV6-6	.	CASRTGDISADTQYF	TGTGCCAGCAGAACCGGGGACATCAGCGCAGATACGCAGTATTTT
.	TRBJ2-3	TRBV5-1	TRBD1	CASSGIQGASDTQYF	TGCGCCAGCAGCGGAATACAGGGGGCTTCAGATACGCAGTATTTT
.	TRBJ2-2	TRBV6-1	.	CASSEARAPVTGELFF	TGTGCCAGCAGTGAAGCTCGCGCTCCGGTCACCGGGGAGCTGTTTTTT
.	TRBJ1-1	TRBV12-5	.	CASGLGGSPNTEAFF	TGTGCTAGTGGTCTGGGTGGCAGTCCGAACACTGAAGCTTTCTTT
.	TRBJ2-1	TRBV7-8	TRBD2	CASSSYSGTSASYNEQFF	TGTGCCAGCAGCTCCTATTCTGGAACTAGCGCCTCCTACAATGAGCAGTTCTTC
.	TRBJ2-1	TRBV7-9	.	CASSPRLENEQFF	TGTGCCAGCAGCCCCCGACTAGAGAATGAGCAGTTCTTC
.	TRBJ1-1	TRBV9	TRBD1	CASSGGGRGQGRDTEAFF	TGTGCCAGCAGCGGAGGAGGAAGGGGACAGGGGCGAGACACTGAAGCTTTCTTT
.	TRBJ1-1	TRBV6-1	TRBD1	CASSEVPGTGNQAFF	TGTGCCAGCAGTGAAGTACCCGGGACAGGGAATCAAGCTTTCTTT
.	TRBJ1-1	TRBV5-1	.	CASAATGGTEAFF	TGCGCCAGCGCGGCCACCGGGGGCACTGAAGCTTTCTTT
.	TRBJ2-7	TRBV27	.	CASSPMPRSGPSSYEQYF	TGTGCCAGCAGCCCCATGCCCCGAAGCGGCCCAAGCTCCTACGAGCAGTACTTC
.	TRBJ2-2	TRBV12-5	TRBD2	CASAAGGPIGELFF	TGTGCTAGTGCGGCGGGAGGGCCGATCGGGGAGCTGTTTTTT
.	TRBJ1-1	TRBV9	TRBD1	CASSPTGDTEAFF	TGTGCCAGCAGCCCGACAGGGGACACTGAAGCTTTCTTT
.	TRBJ1-1	TRBV19	.	CASSIAGHRMAEAFF	TGTGCCAGTAGTATAGCCGGACACAGGATGGCTGAAGCTTTCTTT
.	TRBJ1-5	TRBV16	TRBD1	CASSQDRGDQPQHF	TGTGCCAGCAGCCAAGACAGGGGAGATCAGCCCCAGCATTTT
.	TRBJ1-3	TRBV28	.	CASSFDRTSGNTIYF	TGTGCCAGCAGTTTCGACAGAACCTCTGGAAACACCATATATTTT
.	TRBJ1-2	TRBV9	.	CASSVEGPPDGYTF	TGTGCCAGCAGCGTGGAGGGCCCACCCGATGGCTACACCTTC
.	TRBJ2-1	TRBV4-1	TRBD2	CASSQLEGGVNEQFF	TGCGCCAGCAGCCAACTGGAGGGAGGGGTCAATGAGCAGTTCTTC
.	TRBJ2-3	TRBV24-1	.	CATSDSGVLADTQYF	TGTGCCACCAGTGATTCGGGAGTATTAGCAGATACGCAGTATTTT
.	TRBJ1-5	TRBV6-1	.	CASSENTGKGQPQHF	TGTGCCAGCAGTGAAAATACAGGGAAAGGGCAGCCCCAGCATTTT
.	TRBJ1-2	TRBV6-6	.	CASSYGEGYGYTF	TGTGCCAGCAGTTACGGGGAGGGCTATGGCTACACCTTC
once	TRBJ2-3	TRBV7-8	.	CASSPRRLSTDTQYF	TGTGCCAGCAGCCCCCGTCGCCTATCCACAGATACGCAGTATTTT
many	TRBJ2-1	TRBV12-3/TRBV12-4	.	CASSPGPNNEQFF	TGTGCCAGCAGTCCTGGTCCTAACAATGAGCAGTTCTTC
.	TRBJ1-1	TRBV4-2	.	CASSQDMAVNTEAFF	TGTGCCAGCAGCCAAGATATGGCCGTTAACACTGAAGCTTTCTTT
.	TRBJ1-5	TRBV18	.	CASSPKQGNQPQHF	TGTGCCAGCTCACCAAAACAGGGCAATCAGCCCCAGCATTTT
once	TRBJ1-1	TRBV3-1/TRBV3-2	.	CASSHTANTEAFF	TGTGCCAGCAGCCACACAGCAAACACTGAAGCTTTCTTT
.	TRBJ2-1	TRBV7-2	TRBD2	CASSSLSAGRQFF	TGTGCCAGCAGCTCCCTCTCAGCGGGAAGGCAGTTCTTC
.	TRBJ1-1	TRBV7-2	TRBD1	CASSLYRGTEAFF	TGTGCCAGCAGTCTTTACAGGGGGACTGAAGCTTTCTTT
.	TRBJ1-2	TRBV10-3	TRBD1	CAIRPNRGPYYGYTF	TGTGCCATCAGGCCCAACAGGGGGCCCTACTATGGCTACACCTTC
.	TRBJ1-1	TRBV19	.	CASRVERGNTEAFF	TGTGCCAGTAGGGTCGAACGGGGGAACACTGAAGCTTTCTTT
once	TRBJ1-3	TRBV9	.	CASRQGISSGNTIYF	TGTGCCAGCCGCCAGGGAATAAGTTCCGGAAACACCATATATTTT
once	TRBJ2-7	TRBV4-1	TRBD2	CASSQEPGRTYEQYF	TGCGCCAGCAGCCAAGAGCCCGGGAGGACCTACGAGCAGTACTTC
.	TRBJ2-7	TRBV6-5	.	CASRLGSLNYEQYF	TGTGCCAGCAGGTTGGGCTCCCTAAACTACGAGCAGTACTTC
few	TRBJ2-5	TRBV10-3	TRBD1	CAISGQGQETQYF	TGTGCCATCAGTGGACAGGGGCAAGAGACCCAGTACTTC
.	TRBJ2-1	TRBV6-5	TRBD1	CASRGTGGYEQFF	TGTGCCAGCAGGGGGACAGGGGGTTATGAGCAGTTCTTC
.	TRBJ1-2	TRBV5-1	TRBD1	CASSLVTGAYTF	TGCGCCAGCAGCTTGGTGACAGGGGCCTACACCTTC
.	TRBJ2-3	TRBV5-8	TRBD2	CASSRLAGEFVDTQYF	TGTGCCAGCAGCCGCTTAGCGGGAGAGTTCGTAGATACGCAGTATTTT
.	TRBJ1-2	TRBV28	TRBD1	CASSYTGGNGYTF	TGTGCCAGCAGCTATACAGGGGGAAATGGCTACACCTTC
.	TRBJ1-1	TRBV2	.	CASSKGPLDTEAFF	TGTGCCAGCAGTAAAGGGCCCCTTGACACTGAAGCTTTCTTT
.	TRBJ2-1	TRBV29-1	.	CSALALGNTRNEQFF	TGCAGCGCCCTTGCGCTGGGGAATACTAGGAATGAGCAGTTCTTC
.	TRBJ1-2	TRBV7-2	TRBD1	CASSFSRTGVAGGYTF	TGTGCCAGCAGCTTTTCTCGGACAGGGGTCGCGGGTGGCTACACCTTC
.	TRBJ2-5	TRBV2	TRBD1	CASSRDRGRETQYF	TGTGCCAGCAGTCGGGACAGGGGGAGGGAGACCCAGTACTTC
.	TRBJ1-5	TRBV19	TRBD1	CASKQRQGRFSNQPQHF	TGTGCCAGTAAGCAGAGACAGGGAAGGTTTAGCAATCAGCCCCAGCATTTT
.	TRBJ2-5	TRBV10-3	.	CAISESWTGKETQYF	TGTGCCATCAGTGAGTCCTGGACGGGGAAGGAGACCCAGTACTTC
.	TRBJ2-1	TRBV28	TRBD2	CASSFQTSEQFF	TGTGCCAGCAGTTTCCAGACTAGCGAGCAGTTCTTC
.	TRBJ1-1	TRBV11-3	.	CASTEGLREAFF	TGTGCCAGCACCGAGGGACTTCGTGAAGCTTTCTTT
.	TRBJ2-1	TRBV6-4	TRBD2	CASSDLTSGRALYYEQFF	TGTGCCAGCAGTGATTTAACTAGCGGGAGGGCCCTCTACTATGAGCAGTTCTTC
.	TRBJ1-1	TRBV3-1/TRBV3-2	.	CASSQERVGLSEAFF	TGTGCCAGCAGCCAAGAAAGGGTGGGACTATCTGAAGCTTTCTTT
.	TRBJ2-2	TRBV11-2	.	CASSPDQALNTGELFF	TGTGCCAGCAGCCCAGACCAGGCACTCAACACCGGGGAGCTGTTTTTT
.	TRBJ2-3	TRBV9	TRBD2	CASSVGGLAMLQYF	TGTGCCAGCAGCGTAGGAGGACTAGCGATGCTGCAGTATTTT
.	TRBJ1-1	TRBV6-1	TRBD1	CASSELAGGNTEAFF	TGTGCCAGCAGTGAACTAGCAGGGGGCAACACTGAAGCTTTCTTT
.	TRBJ2-1	TRBV7-9	TRBD1	CASSLDRSSYNEQFF	TGTGCCAGCAGCTTGGACAGGAGCTCCTACAATGAGCAGTTCTTC
.	TRBJ2-3	TRBV19	TRBD2	CASSSHWTSRNTDTQYF	TGTGCCAGTAGTAGCCACTGGACTAGCCGTAATACAGATACGCAGTATTTT
.	TRBJ2-4	TRBV28	TRBD2	CASSSLGLAGGPSQTQYF	TGTGCCAGCAGTTCGCTAGGACTAGCGGGAGGGCCGTCTCAGACTCAGTACTTC
.	TRBJ1-1	TRBV5-5	TRBD1	CASRRQGYAEAFF	TGTGCCAGCAGAAGACAGGGCTACGCTGAAGCTTTCTTT
.	TRBJ2-1	TRBV11-3	.	CASSPRMGDEQFF	TGTGCCAGCAGCCCAAGGATGGGAGATGAGCAGTTCTTC
.	TRBJ2-3	TRBV24-1	TRBD2	CATSDPSGSDSTDTQYF	TGTGCCACCAGTGACCCTAGCGGGAGTGATAGCACAGATACGCAGTATTTT